Included here is one TCR beta chain sequence, with context. Its antigen remains unidentified. This record belongs to a study of T cells after yellow fever vaccination. Study results and caveats: Although most clonotypes did not, a small share appeared in both CD4 and CD8 compartments.

TCRdb redid the calling of the 5' RACE reads with MiXCR, one entry per CDR3 protein. This sample has about 300,000 distinct CDR3 sequences, with approximately 10% found just once. Germline assignment: CDR1 MNHEY and CDR2 SVGAGI. V gave up 0 bases and J gave up 6 bases, with 12 bases separating them. This CDR3 is built from 15 residues. The sequencing used CD4+ T cells sorted from PBMCs, collected 5 days after the yellow fever booster vaccination. This chain uses TRBV6-5 with TRBJ2-1; tentatively, D is TRBD2 (6 bases). This sequence originates from a man younger than 30 who received the YFV17D yellow fever vaccine. This CDR3 reads CASSYSMGGTNEQFF. The CDR3 DNA reads as TGTGCCAGCAGTTACTCGATGGGCGGGACCAATGAGCAGTTCTTC.